Included here is one T cell receptor (gamma chain) sequence, with context. Its antigen is not yet known. Compared with germline, one end of the junction differs, possibly owing to a read error. This sample is drawn from a study of intestinal T cells in coeliac disease (dated by TCRdb to about 2020). About the full investigation: Coeliac patients were much younger than controls, with mean ages of around 15 versus 51 years in the TRG cohort. A second, larger TCR-gamma (TRG) cohort included duodenal biopsies from roughly 36 coeliac disease patients and 20 to 25 non-coeliac controls. The TCR-delta (TRD) cohort comprised duodenal biopsies from approximately 10 coeliac disease patients and approximately 10 non-coeliac controls.

To prepare the library, multiplex PCR was applied. The sample was run on an Ion Torrent PGM. The LymphoTrack kit, which has primers carrying Illumina adapters, was used to amplify TRG repertoires from about 180 ng of biopsy DNA. TRG amplicons were purified using AMPure XP beads, were quantified on a 2100 Bioanalyzer, and were pooled equimolarly. An Ion PGM instrument was used to sequence the TRG libraries. The published analysis was carried out like this. Reads in which more than 10% of nucleotides fell below the per-patient third-quartile quality score were removed with FastX. IMGT/HighV-QUEST was used to align reads in order to assign V, D and J genes, locate CDR3 regions and judge functionality. After the sequences were translated into amino acids, every sequence predicted to be non-functional was thrown out. CDR3s were split into kmers with and without positional annotation, PCA was performed on kmer frequencies, and samples were clustered using all 1023 combinations of PCs 1-10. Leave-one-out cross-validation was used to validate the classification, with parameters re-optimised on the remaining samples in each round. Shannon diversity was calculated with the vegan R package from repeated random subsamples, each the size of the lowest read count. Public reads were reanalyzed in TCRdb with CATT, and rows carrying the same DNA were merged afterwards. The V and J calls follow TCRdb's processing rather than the paper's. The sample contains 300 or so gamma-chain clones, about 50% of them found a single time. In total, the top ten clones hold approximately 60% of the sample.

Including cysteine and phenylalanine, the CDR3 has 11 amino acids. Solely the CDR3 DNA is kept, with 33 bases framed from the first base. For each case, genomic DNA was extracted from ten 5-um FFPE scrolls with the QIAamp DNA FFPE tissue kit. Fully anonymised formalin-fixed paraffin-embedded duodenal biopsies surplus to diagnostic needs were used to test TCR repertoire-based classification of coeliac disease. The controls had no clinical or histological suspicion of coeliac disease and had upper endoscopy for reflux, dyspepsia or gastritis. The paper's findings and limits, for the study overall: All 22 biopsies in training were correctly classified by TRD kmer-based clustering, and a leave-one-out accuracy of about 91% was reported. FFPE-derived DNA was found to be relatively degraded, and loss of a proportion of TCR sequences in each sample was likely caused by this degradation. TRG clustering correctly classified 51 of 54 biopsies (roughly 94%), with a reported leave-one-out accuracy of roughly 90%. The coeliac group and the control group were significantly different in age, but an analysis split by age did not give significant classification. Repeated CDR3 amino acid sequences could not be distinguished from PCR duplicates in the analysis.

Sequencing was done on a sample of a duodenal biopsy. The V and J genes are TRGV10 and TRGJ1 or TRGJ2. TRGV10 is sorted into the ORF group, with uncertain function. This clonotype was sampled from a human donor who served as a control with a normal duodenal biopsy, not a healthy volunteer. The sequenced DNA: TGTGCTGCGTGGGAGAGGAGGAAGAAGCTCTTT. This sequence encodes CAAWERRKKLF.